Each of the 16 T cell receptor beta chains below was sequenced from the same sample in a study of regulatory T cells in long-lasting Graves disease (dated by TCRdb to 2020 to 2023). The time point label of this sample denotes: newly diagnosed GD, antithyroid drugs for less than 3 months. For both TCR sequencing and RNA sequencing, RNA was extracted from PBMCs in TRIzol. Library construction relied on multiplex PCR. The sequencing machine was an Illumina HiSeq 4000. CDR3 regions were amplified by Arm-PCR with iRepertoire HTBI primers to construct TCR beta libraries. TCRdb cleaned the public reads at Q25 with fastp, built clones with MiXCR and kept in-frame beta chains. Records with the same CDR3 protein are collapsed into one entry carrying the most frequent genes and DNA. Across this sample there are 530,000 or so distinct CDR3 sequences, with around 16% seen only once. The ten largest clones capture around 12% of the sample.

The data were also submitted as part of a second study, on T cells in Graves' hyperthyroidism and ophthalmopathy.

The sequencing here drew on peripheral blood mononuclear cells (PBMCs), taken at new diagnosis, from a patient treated with antithyroid drugs. Source of these receptors: a young man with Graves disease. Donor details come from another sample of the same person, matched by shared clones.

This clonotype came up many times. This rearrangement joins TRBV10-3 to TRBJ2-1; 8 bases align to TRBD2. Per germline, CDR1 ENHRY and CDR2 SYGVKD. The CDR3 totals 14 residues. V was clipped by 7 bases and J by 9 bases; unmatched bases: 11. This CDR3 reads CAITPSGRKGEQFF. Here the CDR3 DNA reads TGTGCCATCACCCCAAGCGGGAGAAAGGGTGAGCAGTTCTTC.

The rearrangement uses TRBV5-8 and TRBJ2-7; 7 nucleotides agree with TRBD2. J lost 2 bases, V lost 0 bases, and 5 bases had no gene match. Germline-derived CDR1 and CDR2 are SGHTS and YDEGEE. This CDR3 is built from 15 residues. The CDR3 nucleotides are TGTGCCAGCAGCTTGGGGCAGCGGGGTACCTACGAGCAGTACTTC. Its translation is CASSLGQRGTYEQYF.

This clonotype was detected a few times. The chain carries TRBV28 and TRBJ2-7; either TRBD1 or TRBD2 may fit D (5 bases each). Trimming left V 3 bases short and J 2 bases short, with 11 bases between. Germline CDR1 reads MDHEN; CDR2 reads SYDVKM. The CDR3 has 14 amino acids. CDR3 sequence reads: CASSFRGVAYEQYF. CDR3 coding DNA: TGTGCCAGCAGTTTCCGAGGGGTGGCCTACGAGCAGTACTTC.

In this sample, this clonotype turned up a few times. The chain employs TRBV30 and TRBJ1-2; D not resolved. Trimming removed 2 bases at V and 4 bases at J, with 17 bases between. CDR1 is GTSNPN and CDR2 is SVGIG in the germline V gene (reference sequence). The CDR3 extends over 15 amino acids. Here the CDR3 DNA reads TGTGCCTGGAGTCCTAATCCGGGCCCTATCTATGGCTACACCTTC. Amino acid sequence: CAWSPNPGPIYGYTF.

Points on this clonotype: It differs at one base from a far larger clone, so likely a read error. This chain uses TRBV7-9 with TRBJ2-7, with 14 bases matching TRBD2. Germline assignment: CDR1 SEHNR and CDR2 FQNEAQ (reference sequence). This CDR3 region has 21 residues. The CDR3 DNA reads as TGTGCCAGCAGCTCGCGCGTTATCGGACTAGCGGGAGGTCTCAACCCCTACGAGCGGTACTTC. It translates to CASSSRVIGLAGGLNPYERYF. Looking up the rest from reference TRBV7-9 and TRBJ2-7 gives the full variable domain: DTGVSQNPRHKITKRGQNVTFRCDPISEHNRLYWYRQTLGQGPEFLTYFQNEAQLEKSRLLSDRFSAERPKGSFSTLEIQRTEQGDSAMYLCASSSRVIGLAGGLNPYERYFGPGTRLTVT.

The CDR3 region is CASISGVGAGELFF. The CDR3, as DNA: TGTGCCAGCATATCAGGAGTGGGTGCCGGGGAGCTGTTTTTT. J is TRBJ2-2 and V is TRBV25-1; D not certain. The CDR3 runs to 14 residues. The ends were cut back, 7 bases at V and 6 bases at J, with 15 bases in the middle. Germline loops: CDR1 MGHDK, CDR2 SYGVNS.

This clonotype was seen more than once but under ten times. The gene calls are TRBV27 and TRBJ1-4; D is perhaps TRBD1 (6 bases). Trimming stripped 5 bases from V and 11 bases from J, with 9 bases between. Germline V gene lookup returns CDR1 MNHEY and CDR2 SMNVEV (reference sequence). CDR3 size: 11 residues. The CDR3 protein is CASSGGPKLFF. CDR3 coding DNA: TGTGCCAGCAGTGGGGGGCCCAAACTGTTTTTT.

V usage is TRBV7-6 and J usage is TRBJ1-1, with a possible D match to TRBD1 (5 bases). Trimming removed 5 bases at V and 11 bases at J, with 18 bases between. The CDR3 runs to 13 residues. Germline CDR1 and CDR2: SGHVS and FNYEAQ. CDR3 in DNA: TGTGCCAGCAGCCCCTCCCCCGGGGGAGAGGCTTTCTTT. This encodes CASSPSPGGEAFF.

This clonotype was picked up many times. The chain combines TRBV2 with TRBJ1-4; no definite D call. V lost 4 bases, J lost 8 bases, and 14 bases lay in between. The CDR3 runs to 14 residues. Germline lookup yields CDR1 SNHLY and CDR2 FYNNEI. Here the CDR3 reads CASSVRPGWEKLFF. CDR3 nucleotide sequence: TGTGCCAGCAGTGTACGGCCGGGTTGGGAAAAACTGTTTTTT.

A few counts support this clonotype. V and J are TRBV24-1 and TRBJ2-3, with D tentatively TRBD2 (5 bases). The CDR3 length is 15 residues. CDR1 and CDR2 (germline): KGHDR, SFDVKD. The V gene lost 7 bases and the J gene lost 2 bases, with 15 bases spanning the gap. The DNA for the CDR3 is TGTGCCACCAGGGCCGAAGGTAGCGCCACAGATACGCAGTATTTT. It translates to CATRAEGSATDTQYF.

This clonotype was seen a few times. The genes are TRBV27 and TRBJ1-5; no firm D call. Trimming shortened V by 3 bases and J by 0 bases, and 9 bases separated the two germline ends. Germline-derived CDR1 and CDR2 are MNHEY and SMNVEV (reference sequence). CDR3 length: 15 residues. The chain's CDR3 is CASSFSFSSNQPQHF. DNA for the CDR3: TGTGCCAGCAGTTTTAGTTTCTCTAGCAATCAGCCCCAGCATTTT.

Only a few counts were recorded for this clonotype. The chain employs TRBV18 and TRBJ2-7; 7 nucleotides agree with TRBD2. Unmatched junction bases numbered 13, after V lost 4 bases and J lost 7 bases. Germline V gives CDR1 KGHSH, CDR2 LQKENI. The CDR3 runs to 15 residues. In DNA form, the CDR3 reads TGTGCCAGCTCACAGGGACTATTAGACTCGGGGGAGCAGTACTTC. The encoded protein is CASSQGLLDSGEQYF.

This clonotype was observed many times. The J gene is TRBJ2-3, the V gene TRBV6-1; no clear D. V was clipped by 7 bases and J by 3 bases, with 20 bases between them. The CDR3 contains 16 residues. Germline V gene data show CDR1 as MNHNS and CDR2 as SASEGT. The chain's CDR3 is CASNEGHQLLTDTQYF. DNA of the CDR3: TGTGCCAGCAACGAAGGTCATCAACTTTTAACAGATACGCAGTATTTT.

The chain uses TRBV24-1 and TRBJ2-7; 7 bases are shared with TRBD2. CDR3 length: 18 residues. Germline lookup yields CDR1 KGHDR and CDR2 SFDVKD. V lost 7 bases, J lost 1 base, and 18 bases stayed unmatched. CDR3 sequence reads: CATSQASLRQAGSYEQYF. Here the CDR3 DNA reads TGTGCCACCAGCCAAGCTTCGCTTCGACAAGCGGGGTCCTACGAGCAGTACTTC.

This clonotype was observed at least ten times. This chain links TRBV28 with TRBJ2-7; D call uncertain. Germline V gene data show CDR1 as MDHEN and CDR2 as SYDVKM. This CDR3 contains 14 residues. V was trimmed by 7 bases and J by 3 bases, leaving 16 bases between them. The CDR3 coding sequence is TGTGCCAGCATCAACCCCGCTAGTGACTACGAGCAGTACTTC. This translates into CASINPASDYEQYF.

This clonotype turned up a few times. This may come from a read error, since a much larger clone is one base off. Likely a read error: the CDR3 ends without its conserved phenylalanine or tryptophan. The CDR3 DNA reads as TGTGCCAGCAGTTACTTCGGGACCGAAGAGACCCAGTACCTC. Amino acid sequence: CASSYFGTEETQYL. The chain links TRBV12-3 or TRBV12-4 to TRBJ2-5; D possibly uses TRBD1 or TRBD2 (5 bases each). Trimming cost V 4 bases and J 3 bases, with 12 bases left between them. CDR3 length: 14 residues.